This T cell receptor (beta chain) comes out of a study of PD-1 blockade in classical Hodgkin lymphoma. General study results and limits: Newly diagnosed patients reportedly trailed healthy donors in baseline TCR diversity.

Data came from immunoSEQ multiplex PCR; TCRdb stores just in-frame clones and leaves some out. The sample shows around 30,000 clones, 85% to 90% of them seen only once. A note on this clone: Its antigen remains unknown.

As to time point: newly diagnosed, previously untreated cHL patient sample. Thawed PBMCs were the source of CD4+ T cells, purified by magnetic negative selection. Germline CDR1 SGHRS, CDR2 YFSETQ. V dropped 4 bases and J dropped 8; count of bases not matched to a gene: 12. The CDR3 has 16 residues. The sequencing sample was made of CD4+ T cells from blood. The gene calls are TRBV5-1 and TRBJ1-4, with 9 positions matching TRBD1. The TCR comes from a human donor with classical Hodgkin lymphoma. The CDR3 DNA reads TGCGCCAGCAGCCCGGGAGGGACAGGGATAGCAGAAAAACTGTTTTTT. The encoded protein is CASSPGGTGIAEKLFF.